What follows are 18 T cell receptor beta chains derived from one specimen sequenced in a study of naive and memory T cell subsets. Amplification of ligated cDNA took four PCR rounds with SP2 and nested alpha and beta constant primers. TCRdb used MiXCR to reprocess the 5' RACE reads, holding one entry per CDR3 protein. Counted here are over 50,000 distinct CDR3 sequences, about 7.1% occurring once; the ten biggest clones make up around a tenth. An oligonucleotide containing a UMI was ligated to the 3' end of TCR cDNA. The source of these receptors is a female donor in good health.

This clonotype was recorded many times. The J gene is TRBJ1-1, the V gene TRBV4-2; a weak D match, TRBD1 (6 bases). V dropped 3 bases and J dropped 0 bases, with 20 bases sitting between them. CDR3 length: 18 residues. Germline CDR1 reads LGHNA; CDR2 reads YNFKEQ. CDR3 bases: TGTGCCAGCAGCCAGGCTTGGGACTGGGGGCTTATGAACACTGAAGCTTTCTTT. Protein: CASSQAWDWGLMNTEAFF.

This clonotype has a handful of counts. This rearrangement joins TRBV19 to TRBJ1-4; D remains unclear. The CDR3 extends over 11 amino acids. Trimming pared 6 bases from V and 10 bases from J, leaving 9 bases between. CDR1 LNHDA and CDR2 SQIVND come from the germline V gene (reference sequence). The CDR3 loop reads CASSPRGKLFF. As DNA, the CDR3 is TGTGCCAGTAGCCCCAGAGGAAAACTGTTTTTT.

This clonotype appeared many times. The J gene is TRBJ1-1, the V gene TRBV20-1; D is perhaps TRBD1 (6 bases). CDR1 and CDR2 from the germline V gene are DFQATT and SNEGSKA (reference sequence). The CDR3 totals 16 residues. For the CDR3, the DNA is TGCAGCTCCCTTAGACAGGCTGGTTACATGAACACTGAAGCTTTCTTT. Its translation: CSSLRQAGYMNTEAFF.

This clonotype was counted between two and nine times. This may arise from a read error, as a much more abundant clone is one base away. The V gene is TRBV5-6, the J gene TRBJ2-3; no definite D call. Trimming left V 0 bases short and J 4 bases short, with 9 bases between. Per germline, CDR1 SGHDT and CDR2 YYEEEE. This CDR3 has 14 residues. CDR3 nucleotide sequence: TGTGCCAGCAGCTTGGGAATTGCCCCAGATACGCAGTATTTT. Encoded protein: CASSLGIAPDTQYF. The full variable domain, with the rest looked up from reference TRBV5-6 and TRBJ2-3, is DAGVTQSPTHLIKTRGQQVTLRCSPKSGHDTVSWYQQALGQGPQFIFQYYEEEERQRGNFPDRFSGHQFPNYSSELNVNALLLGDSALYLCASSLGIAPDTQYFGPGTRLTVL.

This clonotype was counted many times. The rearrangement joins TRBV24-1 to TRBJ1-2; 9 nucleotides line up with TRBD1. The CDR3 runs 14 residues. The germline CDR1 and CDR2 sequences are KGHDR and SFDVKD. V shed 7 bases and J 0 bases; nucleotides not matched to a gene: 2. The CDR3 protein is CATSGQGTNYGYTF. In nucleotides, the CDR3 is TGTGCCACCAGCGGACAGGGGACTAACTATGGCTACACCTTC.

This clonotype was observed at least ten times. The DNA of the CDR3 is TGCGCCAGCAGCCAAGATGACAGCTGGCCCGGGGAGCTGTTTTTT. Protein: CASSQDDSWPGELFF. This chain uses TRBV4-3 with TRBJ2-2; maybe TRBD1 (5 bases). Trimming shortened V by 0 bases and J by 6 bases, and 11 bases separated the two germline ends. CDR1 is LGHNA and CDR2 is YSLEER in the germline V gene. The CDR3 runs 15 residues.

This clonotype was counted many times. The CDR3 spells CASRSGDSRNQPQHF. In nucleotides, the CDR3 is TGTGCCAGTCGTAGCGGGGACAGCCGCAATCAGCCCCAGCATTTT. The chain combines TRBV19 with TRBJ1-5; TRBD1 matches 7 bases. Germline lookup yields CDR1 LNHDA and CDR2 SQIVND (reference sequence). CDR3 length: 15 residues. Trimming cost V 8 bases and J 2 bases; bases outside gene matches: 9.

This clonotype was seen ten or more times. This sequence joins TRBV20-1 and TRBJ2-1; 8 positions match TRBD2. V dropped 8 bases and J dropped 0; count of bases not matched to a gene: 9. The CDR3 extends over 15 amino acids. Looked up from germline, CDR1 is DFQATT and CDR2 is SNEGSKA (reference sequence). In nucleotides, the CDR3 is TGCAGTCGCGGGGGGAGGTATAGCTCCTACAATGAGCAGTTCTTC. Amino acids: CSRGGRYSSYNEQFF.

This clonotype was observed a few times. The gene calls are TRBV5-5 and TRBJ2-7; no clear D. The ends were cut back, 0 bases at V and 4 bases at J, with 11 bases in the middle. Per germline, CDR1 SGHKS and CDR2 YYEKEE (reference sequence). The CDR3 sequence is 14 residues long. The CDR3 is CASSLAANGYEQYF. Written as DNA, the CDR3 is TGTGCCAGCAGCTTGGCCGCTAATGGGTACGAGCAGTACTTC.

The sample holds a few counts of this clonotype. The J gene is TRBJ2-7, the V gene TRBV11-2; D may match TRBD1 or TRBD2 (5 bases each). CDR1 SGHAT and CDR2 FQNNGV come from the germline V gene. V was cut by 4 bases and J by 7 bases, with 11 bases left in between. The CDR3 runs to 12 residues. CDR3 nucleotides: TGTGCCAGCAGCTCGGGACCGAGGGAGCAGTACTTC. This gives the protein CASSSGPREQYF.

The table lists this clonotype with a few counts. The chain has TRBV20-1 and TRBJ2-3; TRBD2 matches 8 bases. Germline-derived CDR1 and CDR2 are DFQATT and SNEGSKA (reference sequence). V was clipped by 0 bases and J by 4 bases; unmatched bases: 3. The CDR3 sequence is 14 residues long. This chain's CDR3 is CSARDSAGADTQYF. The CDR3 DNA reads TGCAGTGCTAGAGATTCAGCGGGGGCAGATACGCAGTATTTT.

This clonotype has a count of ten or more. The V and J genes are TRBV20-1 and TRBJ1-1; D ambiguous. In germline, CDR1 is DFQATT, CDR2 SNEGSKA (reference sequence). The V end was cut by 5 bases, the J end by 3 bases, with 13 bases between. The CDR3 is 13 amino acids. CDR3 nucleotides: TGCAGTGCTTGGCCGGACCAAGACACTGAAGCTTTCTTT. It encodes CSAWPDQDTEAFF.

This chain uses TRBV6-2 or TRBV6-3 with TRBJ1-4, with D tentatively TRBD1 (5 bases). The CDR3 has 15 amino acids. Trimming took off 6 bases at V and 10 bases at J, with 21 bases between the two ends. In germline, CDR1 is MNHEY, CDR2 SVGEGT. This CDR3 reads CASSPLRDRRGKLFF. DNA of the CDR3: TGTGCCAGCAGCCCTTTGAGGGACCGAAGAGGAAAACTGTTTTTT.

This clonotype was seen ten or more times. J is TRBJ1-5 and V is TRBV7-2; D unclear. V lost 2 bases and J 3 bases, leaving 2 bases between the germline ends. Germline CDR1 and CDR2: SGHTA and FQGNSA. CDR3 length equals 12 residues. As DNA, the CDR3 is TGTGCCAGCAGCTTACCCAATCAGCCCCAGCATTTT. Translation: CASSLPNQPQHF.

The rearrangement links TRBV4-2 to TRBJ2-3; 7 bases line up with TRBD2. The trim removed 0 bases at V and 4 bases at J, leaving 7 bases unmatched. The V gene's germline CDR1 is LGHNA and CDR2 YNFKEQ. The CDR3 is 16 residues long. The CDR3, as DNA: TGTGCCAGCAGCCAAGATACCAGTAGCGGGTCAGATACGCAGTATTTT. It is translated as CASSQDTSSGSDTQYF.

This clonotype was counted many times. The rearrangement uses TRBV7-2 and TRBJ1-1, with a tentative D call TRBD1 (5 bases). CDR1 SGHTA and CDR2 FQGNSA come from the germline V gene. The CDR3 loop spans 13 amino acids. V was cut by 4 bases and J by 7 bases, with 13 bases left in between. This chain's CDR3 is CASSSLQAYEAFF. The DNA of the CDR3 is TGTGCCAGCAGCTCCTTACAGGCCTATGAAGCTTTCTTT.

V usage is TRBV7-8 and J usage is TRBJ2-5; D perhaps matches TRBD2 (5 bases). The germline V gene encodes CDR1 SGHVS and CDR2 FQNEAQ. V was trimmed by 5 bases and J by 5 bases, leaving 15 bases between them. This CDR3 comprises 14 residues. The CDR3 DNA reads as TGTGCCAGCAGCCCTATTGAGGGCGTCGAGACCCAGTACTTC. Residues: CASSPIEGVETQYF.

This clonotype has more than one count but fewer than ten. The chain combines TRBV12-3 or TRBV12-4 with TRBJ2-1; D perhaps matches TRBD2 (5 bases). The germline V and J ends were trimmed by 6 bases and 5 bases, with 11 bases remaining between them. The CDR3 consists of 13 residues. This chain's CDR3 is CASRSDYHNEQFF. The CDR3 nucleotides are TGTGCCAGCAGATCAGACTACCACAATGAGCAGTTCTTC.